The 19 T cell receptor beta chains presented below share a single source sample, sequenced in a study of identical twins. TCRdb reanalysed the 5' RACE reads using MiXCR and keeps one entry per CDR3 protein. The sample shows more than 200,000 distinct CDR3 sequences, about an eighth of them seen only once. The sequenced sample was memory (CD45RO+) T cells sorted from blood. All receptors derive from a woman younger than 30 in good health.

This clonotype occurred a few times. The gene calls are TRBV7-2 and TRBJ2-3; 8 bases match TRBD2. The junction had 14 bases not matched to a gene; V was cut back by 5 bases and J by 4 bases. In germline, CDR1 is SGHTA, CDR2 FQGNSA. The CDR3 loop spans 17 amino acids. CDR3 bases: TGTGCCAGCAGCAACTTACAAGCGGGAGTTCGGGCAGATACGCAGTATTTT. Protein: CASSNLQAGVRADTQYF.

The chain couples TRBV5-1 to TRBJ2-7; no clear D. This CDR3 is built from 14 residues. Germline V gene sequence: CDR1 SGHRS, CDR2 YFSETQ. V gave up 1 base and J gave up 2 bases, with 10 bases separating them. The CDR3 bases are TGCGCCAGCAGCTTGCGCGCGGACCCCTACGAGCAGTACTTC. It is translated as CASSLRADPYEQYF.

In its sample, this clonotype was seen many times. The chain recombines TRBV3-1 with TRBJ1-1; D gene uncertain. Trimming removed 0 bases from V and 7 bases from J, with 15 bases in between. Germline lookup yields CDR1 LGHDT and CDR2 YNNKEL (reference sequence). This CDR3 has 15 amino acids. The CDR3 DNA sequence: TGTGCCAGCAGCCAAGATCTTGCCTCCTGGCTTGAAGCTTTCTTT. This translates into CASSQDLASWLEAFF.

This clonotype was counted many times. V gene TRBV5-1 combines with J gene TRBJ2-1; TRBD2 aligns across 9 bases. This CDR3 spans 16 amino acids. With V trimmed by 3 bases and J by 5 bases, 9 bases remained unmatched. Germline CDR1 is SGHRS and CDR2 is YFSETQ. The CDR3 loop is CASSSDGTSRNNEQFF. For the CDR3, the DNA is TGCGCCAGCAGCTCAGACGGGACTAGCAGGAACAATGAGCAGTTCTTC.

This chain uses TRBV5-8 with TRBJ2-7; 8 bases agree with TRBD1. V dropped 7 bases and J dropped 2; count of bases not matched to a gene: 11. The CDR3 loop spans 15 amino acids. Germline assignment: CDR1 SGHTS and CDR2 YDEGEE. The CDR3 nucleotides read TGTGCCAGCGGGGTACGCGGACAGGGAACCTACGAGCAGTACTTC. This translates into CASGVRGQGTYEQYF.

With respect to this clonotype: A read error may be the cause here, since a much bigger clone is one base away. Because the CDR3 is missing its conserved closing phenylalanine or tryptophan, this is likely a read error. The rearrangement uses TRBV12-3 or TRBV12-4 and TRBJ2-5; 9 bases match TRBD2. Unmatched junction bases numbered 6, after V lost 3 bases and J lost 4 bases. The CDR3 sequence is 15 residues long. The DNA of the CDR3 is TGTGCCAGCAGTTTGAATAGCGGGGGTATAGAGACCCAGTACCTC. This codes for CASSLNSGGIETQYL.

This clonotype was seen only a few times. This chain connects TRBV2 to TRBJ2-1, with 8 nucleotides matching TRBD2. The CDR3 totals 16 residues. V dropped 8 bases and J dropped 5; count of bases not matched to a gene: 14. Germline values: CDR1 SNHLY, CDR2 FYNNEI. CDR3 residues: CASGLPGGAGDNEQFF. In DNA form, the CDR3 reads TGTGCCAGCGGGCTGCCCGGGGGGGCCGGGGACAATGAGCAGTTCTTC. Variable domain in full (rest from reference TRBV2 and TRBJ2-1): EPEVTQTPSHQVTQMGQEVILRCVPISNHLYFYWYRQILGQKVEFLVSFYNNEISEKSEIFDDQFSVERPDGSNFTLKIRSTKLEDSAMYFCASGLPGGAGDNEQFFGPGTRLTVL.

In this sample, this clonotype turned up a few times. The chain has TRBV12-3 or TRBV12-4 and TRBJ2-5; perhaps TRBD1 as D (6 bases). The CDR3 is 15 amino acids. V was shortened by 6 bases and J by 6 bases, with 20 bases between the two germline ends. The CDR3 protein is CASRRTTGLGKTQYF. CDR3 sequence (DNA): TGTGCCAGCAGGCGAACTACAGGGTTAGGAAAGACCCAGTACTTC.

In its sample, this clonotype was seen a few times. The DNA of the CDR3 is TGTGCCAGCTCCCCCCCCTACGGCGAAGAGACCCAGTACTTC. Translated: CASSPPYGEETQYF. The chain links TRBV7-2 to TRBJ2-5; the D is unclear. V shed 8 bases and J shed 3 bases, with 16 bases lying between them. The germline V gene has CDR1 SGHTA and CDR2 FQGNSA. This CDR3 region has 14 residues.

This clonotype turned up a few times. CDR3 region: CASMGRLNTEAFF. The CDR3, as DNA: TGTGCCAGCATGGGACGGCTGAACACTGAAGCTTTCTTT. The chain uses TRBV6-6 and TRBJ1-1, with a possible D match to TRBD1 (5 bases). The V and J ends lost 7 bases and 0 bases respectively, with 9 bases between them. From germline, CDR1 is MNHNY and CDR2 SVGAGI (reference sequence). The CDR3 runs 13 residues.

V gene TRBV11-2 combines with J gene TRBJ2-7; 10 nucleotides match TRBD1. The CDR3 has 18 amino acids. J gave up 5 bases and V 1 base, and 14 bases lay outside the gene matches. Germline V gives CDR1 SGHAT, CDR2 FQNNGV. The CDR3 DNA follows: TGTGCCAGCAGCTTAGTTCTGCCGACCGGGACAGGGGCACACGAGCAGTACTTC. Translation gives CASSLVLPTGTGAHEQYF. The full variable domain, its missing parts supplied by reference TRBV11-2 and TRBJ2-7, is EAGVAQSPRYKIIEKRQSVAFWCNPISGHATLYWYQQILGQGPKLLIQFQNNGVVDDSQLPKDRFSAERLKGVDSTLKIQPAKLEDSAVYLCASSLVLPTGTGAHEQYFGPGTRLTVT.

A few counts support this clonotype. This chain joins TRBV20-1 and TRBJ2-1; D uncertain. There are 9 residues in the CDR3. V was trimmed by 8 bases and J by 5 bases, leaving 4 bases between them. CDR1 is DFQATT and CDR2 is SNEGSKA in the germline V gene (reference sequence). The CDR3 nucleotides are TGCAGTCCAGACAATGAGCAGTTCTTC. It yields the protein CSPDNEQFF.

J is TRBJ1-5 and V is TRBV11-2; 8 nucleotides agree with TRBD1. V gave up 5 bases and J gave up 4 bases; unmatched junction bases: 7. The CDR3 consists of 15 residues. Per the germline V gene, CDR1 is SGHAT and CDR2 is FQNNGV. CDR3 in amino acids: CASSLRGLGNQPQHF. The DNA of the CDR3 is TGTGCCAGCAGCCTCAGGGGGCTTGGGAATCAGCCCCAGCATTTT.

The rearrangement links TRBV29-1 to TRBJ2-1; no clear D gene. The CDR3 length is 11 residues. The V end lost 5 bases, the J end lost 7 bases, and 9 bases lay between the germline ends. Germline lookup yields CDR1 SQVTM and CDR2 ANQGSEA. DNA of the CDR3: TGCAGCGTTAAGGAGAGGAATGAGCAGTTCTTC. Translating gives CSVKERNEQFF.

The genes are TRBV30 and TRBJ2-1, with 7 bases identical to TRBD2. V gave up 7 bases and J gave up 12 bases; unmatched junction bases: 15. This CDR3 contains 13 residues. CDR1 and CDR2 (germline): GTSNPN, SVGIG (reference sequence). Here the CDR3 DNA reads TGTGCCTTAACCCCTAGCGGACCGAGGGCGCAGTTCTTC. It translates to CALTPSGPRAQFF.

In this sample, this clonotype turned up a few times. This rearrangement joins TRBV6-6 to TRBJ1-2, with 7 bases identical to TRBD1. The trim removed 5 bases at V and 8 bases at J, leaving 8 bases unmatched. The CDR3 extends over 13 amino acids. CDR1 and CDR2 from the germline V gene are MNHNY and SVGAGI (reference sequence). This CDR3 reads CASSGKTGYGYTF. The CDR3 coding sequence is TGTGCCAGCAGTGGCAAGACAGGGTACGGCTACACCTTC.

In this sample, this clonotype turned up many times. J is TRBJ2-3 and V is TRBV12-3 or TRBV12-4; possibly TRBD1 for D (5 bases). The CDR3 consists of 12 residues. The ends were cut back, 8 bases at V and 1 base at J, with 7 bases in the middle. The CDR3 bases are TGTGCCAGCGGGGCCCGCACAGATACGCAGTATTTT. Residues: CASGARTDTQYF.

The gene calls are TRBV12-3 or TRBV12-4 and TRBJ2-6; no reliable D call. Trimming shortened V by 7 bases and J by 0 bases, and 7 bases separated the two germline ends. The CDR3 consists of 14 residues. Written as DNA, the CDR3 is TGTGCCAGCAATATCAACTCTGGGGCCAACGTCCTGACTTTC. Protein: CASNINSGANVLTF.

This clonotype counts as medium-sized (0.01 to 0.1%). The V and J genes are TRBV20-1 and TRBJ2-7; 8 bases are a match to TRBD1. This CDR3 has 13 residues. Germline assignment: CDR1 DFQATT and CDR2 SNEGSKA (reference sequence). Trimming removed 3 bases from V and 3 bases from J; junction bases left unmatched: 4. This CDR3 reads CSASKTGVYEQYF. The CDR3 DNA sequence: TGCAGTGCTAGTAAGACAGGGGTCTACGAGCAGTACTTC.